The 27 T cell receptor beta chains listed next were all sequenced from one sample in a study of blood T cell repertoires in COVID-19. Sequencing used immunoSEQ multiplex PCR; TCRdb keeps in-frame clones, though not all of them. In the table there are around 280,000 clones, 85% to 90% of which are singletons. Sequences were obtained from peripheral blood. These receptor sequences come from a woman between 25 and 40 years old with COVID-19, enrolled during active disease.

The rearrangement joins TRBV6-5 to TRBJ1-3; the D is unclear. This CDR3 contains 12 residues. The V end was cut by 4 bases, the J end by 9 bases, with 10 bases between. The germline V gene encodes CDR1 MNHEY and CDR2 SVGAGI. The CDR3 DNA reads TGTGCCAGCAGTTCGTGGGGAGGCACCATATATTTT. It yields the protein CASSSWGGTIYF.

This chain connects TRBV14 to TRBJ1-3; 8 nucleotides align to TRBD1. CDR3 size: 14 residues. V lost 4 bases to trimming and J lost 2 bases; unmatched junction nucleotides: 1. The V gene's germline CDR1 is SGHDN and CDR2 FVKESK. The CDR3 region is CASSRTGTGNTIYF. The CDR3 region has the DNA TGTGCCAGCAGCCGGACAGGGACTGGAAACACCATATATTTT.

This chain links TRBV3-1 (or the pseudogene TRBV3-2) with TRBJ2-2; TRBD2 aligns across 7 bases. The J segment lost 4 bases and the V segment lost 3 bases, leaving 11 bases of the junction unmatched. The CDR3 totals 17 residues. Germline CDR1 is LGHDT and CDR2 is YNNKEL (reference sequence). DNA for the CDR3: TGTGCCAGCAGCCAGCGGACTAGTCCACTGAGCACCGGGGAGCTGTTTTTT. Protein sequence: CASSQRTSPLSTGELFF.

The gene calls are TRBV19 and TRBJ2-2, with 7 bases aligning to TRBD2. Looked up from germline, CDR1 is LNHDA and CDR2 is SQIVND (reference sequence). Trimming took 6 bases from V and 2 from J; bases not matched to a gene: 6. CDR3 length: 15 residues. The CDR3 DNA reads TGTGCCAGTAGGCTGGGGGGGTCCAACACCGGGGAGCTGTTTTTT. This sequence encodes CASRLGGSNTGELFF. Drawing the rest from reference TRBV19 and TRBJ2-2, the complete variable domain is DGGITQSPKYLFRKEGQNVTLSCEQNLNHDAMYWYRQDPGQGLRLIYYSQIVNDFQKGDIAEGYSVSREKKESFPLTVTSAQKNPTAFYLCASRLGGSNTGELFFGEGSRLTVL.

Written as DNA, the CDR3 is TGTGCCAGCAGTTTTATTACCCGCGGGGGGGCGGGAAACATTCAGTACTTC. Translation gives CASSFITRGGAGNIQYF. This chain connects TRBV28 to TRBJ2-4, with 9 bases fitting TRBD2. J was trimmed by 6 bases and V by 3 bases; bases with no gene match: 12. CDR3 length equals 17 residues. Germline-derived CDR1 and CDR2 are MDHEN and SYDVKM.

The chain recombines TRBV5-1 with TRBJ1-3; 7 nucleotides match TRBD1. V lost 4 bases, J lost 4 bases, and 8 bases stayed unmatched. The CDR3 consists of 15 residues. Looked up from germline, CDR1 is SGHRS and CDR2 is YFSETQ. Here the CDR3 reads CASSPDRAGGNTIYF. The DNA of the CDR3 is TGCGCCAGCAGCCCTGACAGGGCGGGAGGAAACACCATATATTTT. Full variable domain (missing parts from reference TRBV5-1 and TRBJ1-3): KAGVTQTPRYLIKTRGQQVTLSCSPISGHRSVSWYQQTPGQGLQFLFEYFSETQRNKGNFPGRFSGRQFSNSRSEMNVSTLELGDSALYLCASSPDRAGGNTIYFGEGSWLTVV.

The V call is TRBV28, the J call TRBJ1-2; 8 positions agree with TRBD1. In germline, CDR1 is MDHEN, CDR2 SYDVKM. The trim removed 8 bases at V and 5 bases at J, leaving 10 bases unmatched. This CDR3 region has 14 residues. DNA of the CDR3: TGTGCCAGCCACACCCAGGGGGCACTATATGGCTACACCTTC. It specifies CASHTQGALYGYTF.

This clone was counted a single time. The V and J genes are TRBV28 and TRBJ2-3, with TRBD2 matching 9 bases. The CDR3 runs 15 residues. The junction had 6 bases not matched to a gene; V was cut back by 5 bases and J by 3 bases. Germline-derived CDR1 and CDR2 are MDHEN and SYDVKM. CDR3 DNA: TGTGCCAGCAGTCGGACTAGCGTCCCGACAGATACGCAGTATTTT. Translating gives CASSRTSVPTDTQYF.

This chain joins TRBV11-3 and TRBJ2-7; D may be TRBD2 (5 bases). V lost 2 bases and J lost 0, with 11 bases in between. CDR1 SGHNT and CDR2 YENEEA come from the germline V gene. CDR3 length: 15 amino acids. The CDR3 sequence is CASSLNLGSSYEQYF. The CDR3 DNA sequence: TGTGCCAGCAGCTTAAATTTAGGGAGCTCCTACGAGCAGTACTTC.

In this sample, this clone turned up once. This chain joins TRBV7-8 and TRBJ2-7, with no clear D. CDR1 and CDR2 from the germline V gene are SGHVS and FQNEAQ. The CDR3 runs to 14 residues. V lost 7 bases, J lost 3 bases, and 16 bases lay in between. CDR3 region: CASTLGITSYEQYF. CDR3 in DNA: TGTGCCAGCACCTTGGGCATTACGAGCTACGAGCAGTACTTC. Combining the CDR3 with reference TRBV7-8 and TRBJ2-7 gives the whole variable domain GAGVSQSPRYKVAKRGQDVALRCDPISGHVSLFWYQQALGQGPEFLTYFQNEAQLDKSGLPSDRFFAERPEGSVSTLKIQRTQQEDSAVYLCASTLGITSYEQYFGPGTRLTVT.

This sequence joins TRBV11-3 and TRBJ2-1; possible D gene TRBD1, 7 bases. Trimming pared 5 bases from V and 7 bases from J, leaving 15 bases between. The CDR3 has 14 amino acids. Germline lookup yields CDR1 SGHNT and CDR2 YENEEA. CDR3 DNA sequence: TGTGCCAGCAGCCCAGGGGGGACAAGGAATGAGCAGTTCTTC. It is translated as CASSPGGTRNEQFF. The full variable domain, in which reference TRBV11-3 and TRBJ2-1 provide the parts outside the CDR3, is EAGVVQSPRYKIIEKKQPVAFWCNPISGHNTLYWYLQNLGQGPELLIRYENEEAVDDSQLPKDRFSAERLKGVDSTLKIQPAELGDSAVYLCASSPGGTRNEQFFGPGTRLTVL.

The V and J genes are TRBV18 and TRBJ1-3, with D unresolved. The CDR3 runs to 16 residues. Germline values: CDR1 KGHSH, CDR2 LQKENI. V was cut by 1 base and J by 0 bases, with 10 bases left in between. CDR3 sequence: CASSPRAESSGNTIYF. CDR3 coding DNA: TGTGCCAGCTCACCACGCGCGGAGAGCTCTGGAAACACCATATATTTT.

This sequence joins TRBV19 and TRBJ2-7; possibly TRBD1 for D (6 bases). The CDR3 has 14 residues. V dropped 4 bases and J dropped 4 bases, with 14 bases sitting between them. Per the germline V gene, CDR1 is LNHDA and CDR2 is SQIVND (reference sequence). The CDR3 DNA is TGTGCCAGTAGTAAGGACAGTGGCCGGTACGAGCAGTACTTC. As protein: CASSKDSGRYEQYF.

The CDR3 is CASSPRRDPNYGYTF. The CDR3 nucleotides read TGTGCCAGCTCACCACGCAGGGATCCTAACTATGGCTACACCTTC. The chain carries TRBV18 and TRBJ1-2, with D possibly TRBD1 on 5 matching bases. V lost 1 base and J 0 bases, leaving 9 bases between the germline ends. Germline-derived CDR1 and CDR2 are KGHSH and LQKENI. The CDR3 extends over 15 amino acids. Using reference TRBV18 and TRBJ1-2 for the parts outside the CDR3, the full variable domain is NAGVMQNPRHLVRRRGQEARLRCSPMKGHSHVYWYRQLPEEGLKFMVYLQKENIIDESGMPKERFSAEFPKEGPSILRIQQVVRGDSAAYFCASSPRRDPNYGYTFGSGTRLTVV.

This chain uses TRBV3-1 (or the pseudogene TRBV3-2) with TRBJ2-3; maybe TRBD2 (5 bases). V lost 1 base and J 0 bases, leaving 5 bases between the germline ends. The CDR3 extends over 14 amino acids. Per the germline V gene, CDR1 is LGHDT and CDR2 is YNNKEL (reference sequence). The CDR3 sequence is CASSQGTSTDTQYF. The CDR3 DNA is TGTGCCAGCAGCCAAGGGACTAGCACAGATACGCAGTATTTT.

The chain joins TRBV2 to TRBJ2-2; D unresolved. There are 13 residues in the CDR3. Germline V gene data show CDR1 as SNHLY and CDR2 as FYNNEI. The V and J ends lost 0 bases and 5 bases respectively, with 4 bases between them. The CDR3 bases are TGTGCCAGCAGTGAAGCGCGAACCGGGGAGCTGTTTTTT. Encoded protein: CASSEARTGELFF.

This clone showed up just a few times. This chain uses TRBV5-1 with TRBJ1-4, with 8 bases identical to TRBD1. The germline V gene encodes CDR1 SGHRS and CDR2 YFSETQ. This CDR3 has 14 amino acids. The junction had 8 bases not matched to a gene; V was cut back by 5 bases and J by 8 bases. DNA for the CDR3: TGCGCCAGCAGTCAGGACAGGGAGGAGGAAAAACTGTTTTTT. Translating gives CASSQDREEEKLFF.

The rearrangement links TRBV4-1 to TRBJ2-7; the match to TRBD1 covers 8 bases. Germline CDR1 reads MGHRA; CDR2 reads YSYEKL. Losses at the gene ends were 0 bases for V and 5 bases for J; bases not matched to a gene: 12. The CDR3 loop spans 17 amino acids. The CDR3 coding sequence is TGCGCCAGCAGCCAAGAAGCGCGGGTGACAGGGGTCCACGAGCAGTACTTC. It encodes CASSQEARVTGVHEQYF.

The V call is TRBV6-5, the J call TRBJ2-1, with D possibly TRBD1 on 5 matching bases. Germline loops: CDR1 MNHEY, CDR2 SVGAGI. CDR3 length equals 15 residues. Trimming removed 2 bases at V and 5 bases at J, with 13 bases between. The CDR3 DNA reads as TGTGCCAGCAGTTACCTGGGGCCAGAGAACAATGAGCAGTTCTTC. This codes for CASSYLGPENNEQFF.

The chain uses TRBV12-3 or TRBV12-4 and TRBJ1-2; maybe TRBD1 (6 bases). V gave up 6 bases and J gave up 10 bases, with 15 bases separating them. CDR3 length: 12 amino acids. CDR3 sequence reads: CASSLAGHDYTF. The DNA of the CDR3 is TGTGCCAGCAGCCTAGCGGGACACGACTACACCTTC.

This clone was detected only a few times. J is TRBJ2-7 and V is TRBV7-6; TRBD1 matches 10 bases. The germline V gene has CDR1 SGHVS and CDR2 FNYEAQ. The CDR3 has 16 amino acids. J gave up 2 bases and V 4 bases, and 8 bases lay outside the gene matches. CDR3 in amino acids: CASSSGQGSLAYEQYF. The CDR3 coding sequence is TGTGCCAGCAGCTCGGGACAGGGGAGTTTAGCCTACGAGCAGTACTTC.

This chain joins TRBV6-5 and TRBJ2-2, with TRBD2 matching 13 bases. This CDR3 spans 15 amino acids. Germline CDR1 is MNHEY and CDR2 is SVGAGI. With 5 bases clipped from V and 5 bases from J, the junction kept 2 bases outside the gene matches. In nucleotides, the CDR3 is TGTGCCAGCAGTCCGACTAGCGGGGGGACCGGGGAGCTGTTTTTT. This sequence encodes CASSPTSGGTGELFF.

This clone was detected once. The rearrangement uses TRBV9 and TRBJ1-1, with a possible D match to TRBD1 (5 bases). Trimming removed 6 bases at V and 6 bases at J, with 9 bases between. The CDR3 has 11 residues. CDR1 and CDR2 from the germline V gene are SGDLS and YYNGEE. The CDR3 DNA reads TGTGCCAGCACCTCAGGGTCTGAAGCTTTCTTT. As protein: CASTSGSEAFF.

The chain is built from TRBV5-1 and TRBJ2-1; 11 bases align to TRBD2. Germline CDR1 SGHRS, CDR2 YFSETQ. There are 16 residues in the CDR3. V lost 1 base to trimming and J lost 4 bases; unmatched junction nucleotides: 4. The DNA of the CDR3 is TGCGCCAGCAGCTTGACGGGACTAGCGGAATACAATGAGCAGTTCTTC. Amino acids: CASSLTGLAEYNEQFF.

This sequence joins TRBV15 and TRBJ2-5, with D possibly being TRBD1 (6 bases). This CDR3 spans 16 amino acids. From germline, CDR1 is LNHNV and CDR2 YYDKDF (reference sequence). The ends were cut back, 7 bases at V and 0 bases at J, with 18 bases in the middle. The CDR3 here is CATMYRDTMYQETQYF. The CDR3 nucleotides read TGTGCCACCATGTACCGGGACACAATGTACCAAGAGACCCAGTACTTC.

V is TRBV11-2 and J is TRBJ2-1, with 9 nucleotides matching TRBD2. V lost 5 bases, J lost 1 base, and 12 bases stayed unmatched. The CDR3 spans 18 residues. The germline gives CDR1 SGHAT, CDR2 FQNNGV. The CDR3 bases are TGTGCCAGCAGCAGGGATAGCGGGGGTGATAATTCCTACAATGAGCAGTTCTTC. Translating gives CASSRDSGGDNSYNEQFF.

There are a few counts of this clone. This rearrangement joins TRBV6-6 to TRBJ1-2; 8 positions agree with TRBD1. With 0 bases clipped from V and 5 bases from J, the junction kept 5 bases outside the gene matches. Germline loops: CDR1 MNHNY, CDR2 SVGAGI (reference sequence). CDR3 size: 15 residues. The CDR3 sequence is CASSYSPNRGYGYTF. The DNA for the CDR3 is TGTGCCAGCAGTTACTCCCCGAACAGGGGGTATGGCTACACCTTC.